Listed below are T cell receptor beta chains from one sample, sequenced in a study of cytomegalovirus exposure and HLA in healthy donors. Assay used: immunoSEQ multiplex PCR; TCRdb lists only in-frame clones, some missing. The sample lists under 90,000 clones; about 79% were seen once. Input material: PBMCs. The receptors shown here come from a woman in her forties in good health and CMV-seronegative. The CDR3 runs from the conserved cysteine through the conserved F or W. The D gene is left open where the match is weak. Clone size is shown for a subset of rows, as once, few, many or a class of expanded clone.

TRBJ1-1 NA TRBD1 TRBV10-2 CASLRTGGTEAFF TGCGCCAGCCTTAGGACAGGGGGCACTGAAGCTTTCTTT
TRBJ2-5 NA TRBD1 TRBV2 CASSRDRGLQETQYF TGTGCCAGCAGCCGGGACAGGGGGCTTCAAGAGACCCAGTACTTC
TRBJ2-7 few TRBD2 TRBV12-5 CASGSRLAGVEQYF TGTGCTAGTGGTTCACGACTAGCGGGGGTTGAGCAGTACTTC
TRBJ2-5 NA TRBD1 TRBV30 CAWSLTGGQTQYF TGTGCCTGGAGCCTGACAGGGGGGCAGACCCAGTACTTC
TRBJ1-1 NA NA TRBV5-6 CASSPGQGGTEAFF TGTGCCAGCAGCCCCGGGCAGGGCGGTACTGAAGCTTTCTTT
TRBJ1-1 NA NA TRBV7-8 CASSLGGGSVKNTEAFF TGTGCCAGCAGCCTAGGGGGGGGGAGCGTAAAGAACACTGAAGCTTTCTTT
TRBJ2-1 few NA TRBV15 CATSREAGALSYNEQFF TGTGCCACCAGCAGAGAGGCGGGGGCCCTTTCCTACAATGAGCAGTTCTTC
TRBJ1-1 few NA TRBV2 CASNQQEMNQAFF TGTGCCAGCAATCAACAGGAGATGAACCAAGCTTTCTTT
TRBJ2-7 NA NA TRBV5-6 CASSLAYRDEQYF TGTGCCAGCAGCTTGGCATACAGGGACGAGCAGTACTTC
TRBJ2-7 NA TRBD1 TRBV18 CASSPGTGSSYEQYF TGTGCCAGCTCACCGGGGACAGGGAGCTCCTACGAGCAGTACTTC
TRBJ1-4 NA NA TRBV5-1 CASRFANEKLFF TGCGCCAGCAGATTCGCGAATGAAAAACTGTTTTTT
TRBJ1-5 NA NA TRBV2 CASGGEVNQPQHF TGTGCCAGCGGGGGGGAAGTCAATCAGCCCCAGCATTTT
TRBJ2-7 NA NA TRBV10-3 CAISERDSSYEQYF TGTGCCATCAGCGAGCGGGACAGCTCCTACGAGCAGTACTTC
TRBJ1-6 NA NA TRBV2 CASSEYGLSGGSPLHF TGTGCCAGCAGTGAATATGGTCTCTCAGGAGGTTCACCCCTCCACTTT
TRBJ2-1 NA TRBD2 TRBV5-4 CASSGDYGTKIHNEQFF TGTGCCAGCAGCGGGGATTACGGGACTAAAATCCACAATGAGCAGTTCTTC
TRBJ1-4 few TRBD1 TRBV5-1 CASSFNGQGSGNEKLFF TGCGCCAGCAGCTTTAACGGACAGGGTAGTGGTAATGAAAAACTGTTTTTT
TRBJ1-1 NA NA TRBV11-3 CASSRGDSGENTEAFF TGTGCCAGCAGCCGCGGTGACTCGGGTGAGAACACTGAAGCTTTCTTT
TRBJ1-1 NA TRBD1 TRBV30 CAWDLTGGSGTEAFF TGTGCCTGGGATCTGACAGGGGGTTCGGGCACTGAAGCTTTCTTT
TRBJ2-7 NA NA TRBV6-5 CASNRGQSFDEQYF TGTGCCAGCAACCGTGGACAGTCCTTCGACGAGCAGTACTTC
TRBJ2-7 NA TRBD2 TRBV4-3 CASSQVIAGGPGFGEQYF TGCGCCAGCAGCCAAGTGATAGCGGGAGGGCCTGGTTTTGGTGAGCAGTACTTC
TRBJ2-7 NA TRBD1 TRBV10-3 CAISRDRIYEQYF TGTGCCATCAGCCGGGACAGAATCTACGAGCAGTACTTC
TRBJ2-7 NA NA TRBV18 CASSPSKSLSYEQYF TGTGCCAGCTCACCATCCAAGTCGCTATCCTACGAGCAGTACTTC
TRBJ1-6 NA NA TRBV11-2 CASSLQTYNSPLHF TGTGCCAGCAGCTTACAGACCTATAATTCACCCCTCCACTTT
TRBJ1-2 NA NA TRBV30 CAWTTGSFNYGYTF TGTGCCTGGACTACAGGCTCCTTTAACTATGGCTACACCTTC
TRBJ2-3 once TRBD2 TRBV19 CASLAGALGTDTQYF TGTGCCAGCTTAGCGGGAGCCCTGGGGACAGATACGCAGTATTTT
TRBJ1-4 NA NA TRBV5-1 CASSLYPGGANEKLFF TGCGCCAGCAGCTTGTACCCAGGAGGGGCTAATGAAAAACTGTTTTTT
TRBJ1-3 NA NA TRBV30 CAFIIGSGNTIYF TGTGCCTTCATCATCGGCTCTGGAAACACCATATATTTT
TRBJ1-5 NA NA TRBV2 CASSATEIYSNQPQHF TGTGCCAGCAGTGCCACAGAGATTTATAGCAATCAGCCCCAGCATTTT
TRBJ1-5 once NA TRBV7-8 CASSLGVGTNQPQHF TGTGCCAGCAGCTTAGGTGTAGGGACAAATCAGCCCCAGCATTTT
TRBJ2-1 NA TRBD1 TRBV6-6 CASNPGTATLGEQFF TGTGCCAGCAACCCCGGGACAGCCACACTAGGGGAGCAGTTCTTC
TRBJ2-3 NA TRBD1 TRBV28 CASRTGGIFDTQYF TGTGCCAGTCGGACAGGGGGAATTTTCGATACGCAGTATTTT
TRBJ2-1 NA NA TRBV7-3 CASSLTGINNEQFF TGTGCCAGCAGCTTAACCGGGATTAACAATGAGCAGTTCTTC
TRBJ2-7 NA TRBD1 TRBV11-2 CATGTGDHEQYF TGTGCCACCGGGACAGGGGACCACGAGCAGTACTTC
TRBJ1-5 NA NA TRBV27 CASSATPYDNQPQHF TGTGCCAGCAGTGCTACTCCATACGACAATCAGCCCCAGCATTTT
TRBJ2-4 NA NA TRBV6-5 CASSPALLAKNIQYF TGTGCCAGCAGTCCCGCCCTACTAGCCAAAAACATTCAGTACTTC
TRBJ1-1 NA NA TRBV25-1 CASSDSQEAFF TGTGCCAGCAGTGATTCCCAGGAAGCTTTCTTT
TRBJ1-1 NA TRBD1 TRBV14 CASSPDRGTEAFF TGTGCCAGCAGCCCGGACAGGGGCACTGAAGCTTTCTTT
TRBJ1-2 NA NA TRBV5-8 CASSFRGVGYTF TGTGCCAGCAGCTTCCGGGGGGTTGGCTACACCTTC
TRBJ2-7 NA NA TRBV15 CATSRARGTMAYEQYF TGTGCCACCAGCAGAGCGAGAGGGACAATGGCCTACGAGCAGTACTTC
TRBJ2-3 medium-sized TRBD2 TRBV6-4 CAGLLANITDTQYF TGTGCCGGTTTACTAGCGAACATAACAGATACGCAGTATTTT
TRBJ1-3 NA NA TRBV5-1 CASSLVVGPHSGNTIYF TGCGCCAGCAGCTTGGTTGTGGGGCCGCACTCTGGAAACACCATATATTTT
TRBJ1-1 NA TRBD1 TRBV5-4 CASSWDRGNTEAFF TGTGCCAGCAGCTGGGACAGGGGGAACACTGAAGCTTTCTTT